Listed below are T cell receptor beta chains from one sample, sequenced in a study of T cell responses to AZD1222 COVID-19 vaccine. Profiling relied on immunoSEQ multiplex PCR, and the TCRdb table lists in-frame clones only, not all of them. The sample yields some 86,000 clones, roughly 80% seen once. The sequencing here drew on peripheral blood, taken on day 0 of AZD1222 vaccination. The receptor source for this set is an adult in good health. CDR3s include the opening cysteine and the closing phenylalanine or tryptophan. A D gene is named only where the DNA matches it firmly. Clone size appears in some rows only: once, few, many, or a class for an expanded clone.

d_call j_call clone_size v_call cdr3_nt cdr3_aa
NA TRBJ2-1 NA TRBV5-4 TGTGCCAGCAGCTTGCAGGGGTCAAATGAGCAGTTCTTC CASSLQGSNEQFF
NA TRBJ2-7 NA TRBV6-5 TGTGCCAGCAGTTCCCTCTACGAGCAGTACTTC CASSSLYEQYF
TRBD2 TRBJ2-2 once TRBV7-9 TGTGCCAGCAGCGTCTCCCCCGGGACTAGGACCGGGGAGCTGTTTTTT CASSVSPGTRTGELFF
NA TRBJ1-6 NA TRBV5-1 TGCGCCAGCAGCTTGGCCCCGCAGGGAGGTTCACCCCTCCACTTT CASSLAPQGGSPLHF
TRBD1 TRBJ2-1 NA TRBV18 TGTGCCAGCTCAGACAGGGTTTTCCCTTACAATGAGCAGTTCTTC CASSDRVFPYNEQFF
NA TRBJ2-7 NA TRBV6-2/TRBV6-3 TGTGCCAGCAGTTTTCCCGGCAGGGAGCACGAGCAGTACTTC CASSFPGREHEQYF
TRBD1 TRBJ1-5 NA TRBV19 TGTGCCAGTAGTACCTCCGGGACAGGAGGGTTGGATAGCAATCAGCCCCAGCATTTT CASSTSGTGGLDSNQPQHF
NA TRBJ2-1 NA TRBV27 TGTGCCAGCAGTTCAATCCGCTCCTACAATGAGCAGTTCTTC CASSSIRSYNEQFF
NA TRBJ1-2 NA TRBV28 TGTGCCAGCACTCGGCCCTTTATAGGCTACACCTTC CASTRPFIGYTF
NA TRBJ2-2 NA TRBV14 TGTGCCAGCAGCACCTCGGTGGCAGGGTGGAATACCGGGGAGCTGTTTTTT CASSTSVAGWNTGELFF
NA TRBJ2-3 few TRBV19 TGTGCCACCACCGGGTCCTCAGGGGATACGCAGTATTTT CATTGSSGDTQYF
NA TRBJ2-5 NA TRBV20-1 TGCAGTGCCCAGAAACAAGAGACCCAGTACTTC CSAQKQETQYF
TRBD2 TRBJ2-7 few TRBV27 TGTGCCAGCAGTTCATTCGGACTAGCGGGAGGAGCGCAGTACTTC CASSSFGLAGGAQYF
TRBD1 TRBJ1-4 NA TRBV10-2 TGCGCCAGCGCCAGGGGGACTAATGAAAAACTGTTTTTT CASARGTNEKLFF
NA TRBJ1-4 NA TRBV28 TGTGCCAGCAGTTTTCTCCGGTCGGGTGGTGAAAAACTGTTTTTT CASSFLRSGGEKLFF
NA TRBJ2-3 NA TRBV27 TGTGCCAGCAGTTTAAATGCCCCCACAGATACGCAGTATTTT CASSLNAPTDTQYF
TRBD2 TRBJ2-3 NA TRBV9 TGTGCCAGCAGCTCCCGACTAGCCCGGGCAGATACGCAGTATTTT CASSSRLARADTQYF
NA TRBJ1-5 NA TRBV6-6 TGTGCCAGCAGGCGGAAAGAGGTGAATCAGCCCCAGCATTTT CASRRKEVNQPQHF
TRBD1 TRBJ2-1 NA TRBV5-6 TGTGCCAGCAGCTTGGAGGGACAGGGGGCTCATGTTTTCTTC CASSLEGQGAHVFF
TRBD1 TRBJ1-2 once TRBV27 TGTGCCAGCAGTCCCAGACAGGGGGATGGCTATGGCTACACCTTC CASSPRQGDGYGYTF
TRBD1 TRBJ1-4 NA TRBV5-4 TGTGCCAGCAGCTCAACCCCCACAGGGGCTACTAATGAAAAACTGTTTTTT CASSSTPTGATNEKLFF
TRBD1 TRBJ1-2 NA TRBV7-2 TGTGCCAGCGCCGGACAGGGAATCGTCGGCTATGGCTACACCTTC CASAGQGIVGYGYTF
NA TRBJ2-1 once TRBV5-1 TGCGCCAGCAGCTACAGCACAAGCTCCTACAATGAGCAGTTCTTC CASSYSTSSYNEQFF
TRBD2 TRBJ2-7 NA TRBV5-6 TGTGCCAGCAGCTCGACTAGCGGGACCTACGAGCAGTACTTC CASSSTSGTYEQYF
TRBD1 TRBJ1-4 NA TRBV4-2 TGTGCCAGCAGCCAACCACAGGGGGTTAATGAAAAACTGTTTTTT CASSQPQGVNEKLFF
NA TRBJ2-1 NA TRBV28 TGTGCCACCCCGGGTTACAACAATGAGCAGTTCTTC CATPGYNNEQFF
NA TRBJ2-7 few TRBV16 TGTGCCAGCAGCCAATCTAGGGAGCTCTACGAGCAGTACTTC CASSQSRELYEQYF
TRBD2 TRBJ2-5 NA TRBV14 TGTGCCAGCAGCCATTGGACTAGCGGGGATATAGCAAGGGAGACCCAGTACTTC CASSHWTSGDIARETQYF
TRBD1 TRBJ1-1 NA TRBV5-1 TGCGCCAGCAGCCCGGGGGACAGAGGCACTGAAGCTTTCTTT CASSPGDRGTEAFF
TRBD2 TRBJ2-7 NA TRBV4-2 TGTGCCAGCAGCCATTACGGGACTAGCGGGATGGGAGAGCAGTACTTC CASSHYGTSGMGEQYF
TRBD2 TRBJ2-7 NA TRBV3-1/TRBV3-2 TGTGCCAGCAGCCAAGGGTCGGCTAGCGGGAGGTACGAGCAGTACTTC CASSQGSASGRYEQYF
NA TRBJ2-7 NA TRBV19 TGTGCCAGTAGTACGGGGCACCTAAACCGATACGAGCAGTACTTC CASSTGHLNRYEQYF
NA TRBJ1-2 NA TRBV7-2 TGTGCCAGCAGCTTAGCCCCAGCGATAAACTATGGCTACACCTTC CASSLAPAINYGYTF
NA TRBJ2-5 NA TRBV11-2 TGTGCCAGCAGCTTAGCCCATCAAGAGACCCAGTACTTC CASSLAHQETQYF
NA TRBJ2-7 once TRBV29-1 TGCAGCGCCCAGGGACGGATCGGCGAGCAGTACTTC CSAQGRIGEQYF
NA TRBJ2-6 NA TRBV19 TGTGCCAGTAGTATAGCAGGACTTGGGGCCAACGTCCTGACTTTC CASSIAGLGANVLTF
NA TRBJ2-1 few TRBV9 TGTGCCAGCAGCGTAAACCTCCTACAGAGCTCCTACAATGAGCAGTTCTTC CASSVNLLQSSYNEQFF
NA TRBJ2-3 NA TRBV5-5 TGTGCCAGCAGCGACTGGTCTGGCACAGATACGCAGTATTTT CASSDWSGTDTQYF
NA TRBJ1-6 once TRBV7-4 TGTGCCAGCAGCTTTAGACCGGGACACCCAAATTCACCCCTCCACTTT CASSFRPGHPNSPLHF
NA TRBJ2-7 NA TRBV11-2 TGTGCCAGCAGCTCCGGACAGACCTTGGAGCAGTACTTC CASSSGQTLEQYF
TRBD1 TRBJ2-7 NA TRBV6-5 TGTGCCAGCGGGACTTCAGGGGGCAGCGCCTACGAGCAGTACTTC CASGTSGGSAYEQYF
NA TRBJ2-7 few TRBV7-6 TGTGCCAGCAGCTTTACCGGGACGGGTCAATACGAGCAGTACTTC CASSFTGTGQYEQYF
NA TRBJ1-2 NA TRBV2 TGTGCCAGCAGTGAAGCCCGGGGAAAGGGCTACACCTTC CASSEARGKGYTF
TRBD1 TRBJ2-7 few TRBV5-4 TGTGCCAGCAGCGGGGACAGGGGGCACTACGAGCAGTACTTC CASSGDRGHYEQYF
NA TRBJ2-6 NA TRBV28 TGTGCCAGCACTTTTGGGGGCTCTGGGGCCAACGTCCTGACTTTC CASTFGGSGANVLTF
TRBD1 TRBJ1-2 NA TRBV2 TGTGCCAGCCAGGGGACAGGGGGATATGGCTACACCTTC CASQGTGGYGYTF
NA TRBJ1-2 NA TRBV7-9 TGTGCCAGCAGCTTAGAACGGCTTAGCTATGGCTACACCTTC CASSLERLSYGYTF
NA TRBJ1-5 NA TRBV19 TGTGCCAGTAGTATCTACGGGGACTACAATCAGCCCCAGCATTTT CASSIYGDYNQPQHF